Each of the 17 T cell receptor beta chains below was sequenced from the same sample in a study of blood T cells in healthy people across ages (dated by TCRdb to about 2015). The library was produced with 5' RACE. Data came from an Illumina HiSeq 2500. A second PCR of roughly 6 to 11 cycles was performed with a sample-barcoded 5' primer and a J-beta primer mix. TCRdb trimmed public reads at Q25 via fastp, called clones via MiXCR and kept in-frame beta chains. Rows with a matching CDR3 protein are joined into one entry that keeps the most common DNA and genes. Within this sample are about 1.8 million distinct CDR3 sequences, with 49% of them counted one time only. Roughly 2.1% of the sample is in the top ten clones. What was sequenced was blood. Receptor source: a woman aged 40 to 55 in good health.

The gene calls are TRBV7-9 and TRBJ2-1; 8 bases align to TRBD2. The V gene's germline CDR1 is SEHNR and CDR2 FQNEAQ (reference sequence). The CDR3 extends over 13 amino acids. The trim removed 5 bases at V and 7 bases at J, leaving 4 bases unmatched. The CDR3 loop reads CASSPREGNEQFF. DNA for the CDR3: TGTGCCAGCAGCCCTCGGGAGGGTAATGAGCAGTTCTTC.

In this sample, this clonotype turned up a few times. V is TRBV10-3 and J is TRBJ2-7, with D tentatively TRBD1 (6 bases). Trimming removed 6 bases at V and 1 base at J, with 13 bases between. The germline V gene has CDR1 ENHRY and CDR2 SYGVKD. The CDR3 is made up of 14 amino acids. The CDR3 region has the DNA TGTGCCATCAGGGGGGCAGGTCCTTCCTACGAGCAGTACTTC. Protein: CAIRGAGPSYEQYF.

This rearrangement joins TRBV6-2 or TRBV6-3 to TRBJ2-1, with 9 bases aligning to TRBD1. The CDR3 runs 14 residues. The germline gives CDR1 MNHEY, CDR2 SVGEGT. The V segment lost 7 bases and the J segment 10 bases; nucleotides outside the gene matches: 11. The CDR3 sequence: CASKRDRVIWEQFF. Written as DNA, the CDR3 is TGTGCCAGCAAAAGGGACAGGGTCATCTGGGAGCAGTTCTTC.

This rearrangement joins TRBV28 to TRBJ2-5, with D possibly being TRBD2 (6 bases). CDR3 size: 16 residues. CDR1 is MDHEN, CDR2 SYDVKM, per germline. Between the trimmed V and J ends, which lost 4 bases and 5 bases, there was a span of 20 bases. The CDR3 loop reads CASSYRDGGDRETQYF. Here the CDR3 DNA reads TGTGCCAGCAGTTATCGGGACGGAGGGGATCGGGAGACCCAGTACTTC.

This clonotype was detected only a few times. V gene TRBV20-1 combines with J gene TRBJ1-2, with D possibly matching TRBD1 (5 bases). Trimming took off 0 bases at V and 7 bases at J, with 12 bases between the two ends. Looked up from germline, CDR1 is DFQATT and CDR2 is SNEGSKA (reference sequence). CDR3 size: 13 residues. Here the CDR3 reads CSAREKGARGYTF. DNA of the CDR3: TGCAGTGCTAGAGAAAAAGGGGCGCGTGGCTACACCTTC.

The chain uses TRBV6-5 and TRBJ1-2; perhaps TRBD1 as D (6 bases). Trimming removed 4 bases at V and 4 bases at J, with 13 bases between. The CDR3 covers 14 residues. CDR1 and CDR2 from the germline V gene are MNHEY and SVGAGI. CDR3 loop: CASSFDRPSYGYTF. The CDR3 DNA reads TGTGCCAGCAGTTTTGACAGGCCATCCTATGGCTACACCTTC.

The CDR3: CALETPAAGTDTQYF. CDR3 nucleotides: TGTGCCCTCGAAACCCCGGCGGCGGGCACAGATACGCAGTATTTT. The chain is built from TRBV6-6 and TRBJ2-3; D not resolved. Looked up from germline, CDR1 is MNHNY and CDR2 is SVGAGI (reference sequence). This CDR3 comprises 15 residues. V gave up 11 bases and J gave up 1 base, with 19 bases separating them.

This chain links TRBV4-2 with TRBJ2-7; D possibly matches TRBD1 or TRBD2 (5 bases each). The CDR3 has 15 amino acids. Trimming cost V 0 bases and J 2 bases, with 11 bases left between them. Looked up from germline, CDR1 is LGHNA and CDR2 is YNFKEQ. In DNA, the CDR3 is TGTGCCAGCAGCCAAGACCCGAGGGGCACCTACGAGCAGTACTTC. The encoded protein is CASSQDPRGTYEQYF.

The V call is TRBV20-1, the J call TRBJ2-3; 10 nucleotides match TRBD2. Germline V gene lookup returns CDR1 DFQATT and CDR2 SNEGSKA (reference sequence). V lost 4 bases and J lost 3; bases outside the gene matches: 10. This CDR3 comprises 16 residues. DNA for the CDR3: TGCAGTGCTAATAGCGGGGGGAGTGGGGCTACAGATACGCAGTATTTT. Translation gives CSANSGGSGATDTQYF.

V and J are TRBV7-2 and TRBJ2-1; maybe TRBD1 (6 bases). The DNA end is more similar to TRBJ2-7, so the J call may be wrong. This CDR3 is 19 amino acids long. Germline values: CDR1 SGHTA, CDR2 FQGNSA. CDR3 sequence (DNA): TGTGCCAGCAGCGATAGATCAGGGGCTCAGGGGTCCTTGATCTACGAGCAGTACTTC. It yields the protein CASSDRSGAQGSLIYEQYF.

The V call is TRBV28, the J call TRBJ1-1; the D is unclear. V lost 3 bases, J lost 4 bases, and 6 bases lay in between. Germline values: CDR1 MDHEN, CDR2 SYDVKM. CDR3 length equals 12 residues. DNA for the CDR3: TGTGCCAGCAGTTTTCAAGCCACTGAAGCTTTCTTT. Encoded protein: CASSFQATEAFF.

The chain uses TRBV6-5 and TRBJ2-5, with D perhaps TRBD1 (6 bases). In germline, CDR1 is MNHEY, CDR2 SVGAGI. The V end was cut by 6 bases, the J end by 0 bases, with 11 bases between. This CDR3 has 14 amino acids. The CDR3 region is CASSYRAYQETQYF. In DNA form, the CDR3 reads TGTGCCAGCAGCTACAGGGCGTACCAAGAGACCCAGTACTTC.

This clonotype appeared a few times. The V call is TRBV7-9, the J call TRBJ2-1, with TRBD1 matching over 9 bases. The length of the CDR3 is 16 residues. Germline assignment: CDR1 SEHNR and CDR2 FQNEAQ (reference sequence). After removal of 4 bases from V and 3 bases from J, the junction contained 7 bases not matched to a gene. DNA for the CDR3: TGTGCCAGCAGCTCCCGACGGGACAGGGACTACAATGAGCAGTTCTTC. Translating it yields CASSSRRDRDYNEQFF.

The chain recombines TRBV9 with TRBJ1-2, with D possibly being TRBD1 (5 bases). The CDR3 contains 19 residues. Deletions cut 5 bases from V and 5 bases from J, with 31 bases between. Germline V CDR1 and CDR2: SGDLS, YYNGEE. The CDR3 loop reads CASSVALGEGPTEGYGYTF. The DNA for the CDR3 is TGTGCCAGCAGTGTCGCATTAGGGGAGGGACCGACAGAAGGATATGGCTACACCTTC.

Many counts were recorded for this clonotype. The CDR3 spells CASSQDRSTDTQYF. CDR3 bases: TGCGCCAGCAGCCAAGATCGGAGCACAGATACGCAGTATTTT. The chain joins TRBV4-3 to TRBJ2-3; D remains ambiguous. Deletions cut 0 bases from V and 0 bases from J, with 4 bases between. Germline V gene sequence: CDR1 LGHNA, CDR2 YSLEER. The CDR3 runs 14 residues.

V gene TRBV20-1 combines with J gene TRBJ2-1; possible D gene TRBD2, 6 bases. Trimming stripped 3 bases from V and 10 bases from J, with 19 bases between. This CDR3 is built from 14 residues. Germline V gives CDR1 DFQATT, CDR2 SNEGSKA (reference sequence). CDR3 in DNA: TGCAGTGCTAGCGCCGGGGGACCAACCTACGAGCAGTTCTTC. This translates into CSASAGGPTYEQFF.

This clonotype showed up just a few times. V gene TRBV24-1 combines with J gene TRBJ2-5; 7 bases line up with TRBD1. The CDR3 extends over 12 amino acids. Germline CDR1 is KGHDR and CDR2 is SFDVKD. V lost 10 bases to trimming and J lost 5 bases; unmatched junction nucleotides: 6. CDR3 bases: TGTGCCACTTCGGACAGGTGGGAGACCCAGTACTTC. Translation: CATSDRWETQYF.